This TCR beta chain was observed in a study of blood T cell repertoires in COVID-19. The CDR3 loop spans 13 amino acids. The V and J ends lost 3 bases and 3 bases respectively, with 6 bases between them. TCRdb keeps only in-frame clones here, not all; method: immunoSEQ multiplex PCR. The sample shows under 250,000 clones, 65% to 85% of them seen only once. Sequencing was performed on peripheral blood. This rearrangement joins TRBV12-3 or TRBV12-4 to TRBJ1-5; unclear D gene. The sequence came from a man in his forties or fifties with active or convalescent COVID-19. CDR3 amino acids: CASSFSHNQPQHF. CDR3 nucleotides: TGTGCCAGCAGTTTTAGTCACAATCAGCCCCAGCATTTT.